This T cell receptor (beta chain) came from a study of patients and donors after allogeneic stem cell transplantation. Germline V gene lookup returns CDR1 MDHEN and CDR2 SYDVKM. CDR3 size: 17 residues. Trimming shortened V by 4 bases and J by 0 bases, and 19 bases separated the two germline ends. TCRdb reanalysed the RT-PCR reads using MiXCR and keeps one entry per CDR3 protein. The sample shows 150,000 to 250,000 distinct CDR3 sequences, less than 45% of them seen only once. The rearrangement joins TRBV28 to TRBJ2-7; perhaps TRBD1 as D (6 bases). What was sequenced was blood, either unsorted or a sorted T cell fraction (not recorded which). The source of this sequence is a human donor who was either an allogeneic HSCT recipient or a stem cell or donor lymphocyte infusion donor (not recorded which). It is not recorded whose cells these are; they may come from a transplant donor. The CDR3 is CASSSPTGLLSSYEQYF. As DNA, the CDR3 is TGTGCCAGCAGTTCCCCAACAGGGTTGCTAAGCTCCTACGAGCAGTACTTC.